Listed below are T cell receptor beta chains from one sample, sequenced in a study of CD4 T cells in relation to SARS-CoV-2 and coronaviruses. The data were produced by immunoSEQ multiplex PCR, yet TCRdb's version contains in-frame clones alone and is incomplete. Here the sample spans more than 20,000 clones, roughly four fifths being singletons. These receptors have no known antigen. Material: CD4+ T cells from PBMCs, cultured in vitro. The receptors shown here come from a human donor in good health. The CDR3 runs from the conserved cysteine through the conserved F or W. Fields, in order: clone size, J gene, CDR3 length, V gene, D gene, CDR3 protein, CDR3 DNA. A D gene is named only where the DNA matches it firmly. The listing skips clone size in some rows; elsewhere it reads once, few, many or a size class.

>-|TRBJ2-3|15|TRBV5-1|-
CASSPLQSGTDTQYF
TGCGCCAGCAGCCCCCTCCAGTCAGGCACAGATACGCAGTATTTT
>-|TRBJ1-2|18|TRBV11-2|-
CASSSISGGDNTNYGYTF
TGTGCCAGCAGCTCGATCTCCGGAGGAGATAATACTAACTATGGCTACACCTTC
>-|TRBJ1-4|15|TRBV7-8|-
CASSLAWANDEKLFF
TGTGCCAGCAGCTTAGCTTGGGCCAACGATGAAAAACTGTTTTTT
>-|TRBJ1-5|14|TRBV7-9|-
CASSLGTRGQPQHF
TGTGCCAGCAGCTTAGGGACACGAGGTCAGCCCCAGCATTTT
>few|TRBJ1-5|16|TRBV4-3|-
CASSQEGGFGNQPQHF
TGCGCCAGCAGCCAAGAGGGGGGCTTCGGCAATCAGCCCCAGCATTTT
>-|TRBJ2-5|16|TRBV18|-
CASSPPGGLAGETQYF
TGTGCCAGCTCACCACCGGGGGGTCTAGCCGGGGAGACCCAGTACTTC
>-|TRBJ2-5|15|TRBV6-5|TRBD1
CAWGVGTGVEETQYF
TGTGCCTGGGGGGTCGGGACAGGGGTCGAGGAGACCCAGTACTTC
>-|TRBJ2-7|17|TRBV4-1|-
CASSQAEWWVASYEQYF
TGCGCCAGCAGCCAAGCTGAGTGGTGGGTAGCCTCCTACGAGCAGTACTTC
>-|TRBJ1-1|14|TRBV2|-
CASSEGGRDTEAFF
TGTGCCAGCAGTGAAGGGGGGCGGGACACTGAAGCTTTCTTT
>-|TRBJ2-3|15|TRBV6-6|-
CASSPVSRSTDTQYF
TGTGCCAGCAGTCCCGTTAGCCGAAGCACAGATACGCAGTATTTT
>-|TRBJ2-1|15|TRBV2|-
CASSDPGLIRNEQFF
TGTGCCAGCAGTGACCCTGGGCTAATCAGGAATGAGCAGTTCTTC
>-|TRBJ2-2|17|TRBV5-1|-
CASSARGPLSNTGELFF
TGCGCCAGCAGCGCAAGGGGACCACTATCGAACACCGGGGAGCTGTTTTTT
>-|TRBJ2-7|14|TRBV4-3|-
CASSSSKYSYEQYF
TGCGCCAGCAGCTCTTCTAAATACTCCTACGAGCAGTACTTC
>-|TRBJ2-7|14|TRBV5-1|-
CASSVAGASYEQYF
TGCGCCAGCAGCGTGGCGGGGGCGTCCTACGAGCAGTACTTC
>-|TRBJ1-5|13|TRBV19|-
CASSIPSNQPQHF
TGTGCCAGTAGTATACCTAGCAATCAGCCCCAGCATTTT
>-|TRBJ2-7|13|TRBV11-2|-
CASSLVGNYEQYF
TGTGCCAGCAGCTTAGTAGGCAACTACGAGCAGTACTTC
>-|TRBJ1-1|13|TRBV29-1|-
CSVEGGGTPGAFF
TGCAGCGTTGAAGGAGGAGGTACCCCAGGGGCTTTCTTT
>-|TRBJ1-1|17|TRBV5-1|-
CASSLGGGEGKNTEAFF
TGCGCCAGCAGCTTGGGGGGAGGCGAGGGGAAGAACACTGAAGCTTTCTTT
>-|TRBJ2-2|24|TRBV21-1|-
CASTAKASLLCRTSGGANTGELFF
TGTGCCAGCACCGCAAAGGCGTCCCTATTATGTCGGACTAGCGGAGGGGCGAACACCGGGGAGCTGTTTTTT
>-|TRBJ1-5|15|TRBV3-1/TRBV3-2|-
CASSLGRTANQPQHF
TGTGCCAGCAGCCTAGGGCGGACGGCCAATCAGCCCCAGCATTTT
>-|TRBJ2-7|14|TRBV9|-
CASSVELGSYEQYF
TGTGCCAGCAGCGTAGAACTAGGCTCCTACGAGCAGTACTTC
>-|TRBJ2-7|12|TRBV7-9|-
CASSSVGVEQYF
TGTGCCAGCAGCTCAGTTGGGGTCGAGCAGTACTTC
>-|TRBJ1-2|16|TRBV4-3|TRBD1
CASSDRDRGLDYGYTF
TGCGCCAGCAGCGACCGGGACAGGGGACTTGACTATGGCTACACCTTC
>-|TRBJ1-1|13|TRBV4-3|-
CASSHDQTAEAFF
TGCGCCAGCAGCCACGACCAGACGGCTGAAGCTTTCTTT
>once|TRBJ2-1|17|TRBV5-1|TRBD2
CASSLINPGLAGREQFF
TGCGCCAGCAGCTTAATAAACCCGGGACTAGCGGGCAGGGAGCAGTTCTTC
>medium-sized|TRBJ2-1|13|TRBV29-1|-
CSVEGAGDNEQFF
TGCAGCGTTGAAGGGGCAGGGGACAATGAGCAGTTCTTC
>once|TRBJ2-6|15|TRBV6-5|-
CASSWGSSGANVLTF
TGTGCCAGCAGCTGGGGCAGCTCTGGGGCCAACGTCCTGACTTTC
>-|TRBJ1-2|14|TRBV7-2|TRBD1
CAMTAGTGGNGYTF
TGTGCCATGACTGCCGGGACAGGGGGCAATGGCTACACCTTC
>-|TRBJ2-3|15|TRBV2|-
CASSWGGGGTDTQYF
TGTGCCAGCAGTTGGGGAGGGGGCGGGACAGATACGCAGTATTTT
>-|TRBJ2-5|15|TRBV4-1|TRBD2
CASSQGSGSRETQYF
TGCGCCAGCAGCCAAGGAAGCGGGAGCCGGGAGACCCAGTACTTC
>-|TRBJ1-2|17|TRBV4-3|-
CASSQDASGLQSNSYTF
TGCGCCAGCAGCCAAGATGCTTCGGGACTCCAGTCGAATAGCTACACCTTC
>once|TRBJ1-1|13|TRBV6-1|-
CASSESQGLAAFF
TGTGCCAGCAGTGAGAGTCAGGGGTTGGCAGCTTTCTTT
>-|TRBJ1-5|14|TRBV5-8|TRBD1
CASSLGQGGRPQHF
TGTGCCAGCAGCTTGGGGCAGGGGGGTAGGCCCCAGCATTTT
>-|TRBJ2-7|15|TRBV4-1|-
CASSQGQRSSYEQYF
TGCGCCAGCAGCCAAGGGCAGAGAAGCTCCTACGAGCAGTACTTC
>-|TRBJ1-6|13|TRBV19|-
CASSTGYNSPLHF
TGTGCCAGTAGTACAGGCTATAATTCACCCCTCCACTTT
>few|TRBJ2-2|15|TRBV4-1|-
CASGSRLSNTGELFF
TGCGCCAGCGGGAGTCGACTATCCAACACCGGGGAGCTGTTTTTT
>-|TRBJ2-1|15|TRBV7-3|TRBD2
CASSFRAGVYNEQFF
TGTGCCAGCAGCTTTCGAGCGGGAGTCTACAATGAGCAGTTCTTC
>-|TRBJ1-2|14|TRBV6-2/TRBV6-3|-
CASSYPTVNYGYTF
TGTGCCAGCAGTTATCCGACAGTAAACTATGGCTACACCTTC
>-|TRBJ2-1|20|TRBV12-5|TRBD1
CASGLVGLGRGLSSYNEQFF
TGTGCTAGTGGTTTGGTGGGTCTGGGCAGGGGGTTAAGCTCCTACAATGAGCAGTTCTTC
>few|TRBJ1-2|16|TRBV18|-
CASSPPGGRKGYGYTF
TGTGCCAGCTCACCCCCGGGTGGCAGAAAGGGCTATGGCTACACCTTC